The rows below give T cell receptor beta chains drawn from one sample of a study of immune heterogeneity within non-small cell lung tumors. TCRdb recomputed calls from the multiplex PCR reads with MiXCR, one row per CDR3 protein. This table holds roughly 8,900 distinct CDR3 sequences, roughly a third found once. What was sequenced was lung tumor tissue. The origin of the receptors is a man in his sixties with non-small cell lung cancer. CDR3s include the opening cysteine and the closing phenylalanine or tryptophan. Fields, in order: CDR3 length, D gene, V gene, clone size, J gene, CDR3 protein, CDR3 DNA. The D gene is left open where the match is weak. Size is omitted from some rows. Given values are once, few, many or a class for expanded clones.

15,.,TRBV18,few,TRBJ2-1,CASSPLMSSYNEQFF,TGTGCCAGCTCACCCCTGATGAGCTCCTACAATGAGCAGTTCTTC
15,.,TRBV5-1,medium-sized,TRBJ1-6,CASSLVVRDNSPLHF,TGCGCCAGCAGCTTGGTGGTCAGAGATAATTCACCCCTCCACTTT
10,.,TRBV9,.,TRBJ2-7,CASSESEQYF,TGTGCCAGCAGCGAATCGGAGCAGTACTTC
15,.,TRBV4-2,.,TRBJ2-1,CASSLLLTHDNEQFF,TGTGCCAGCAGTTTATTACTAACGCACGACAATGAGCAGTTCTTC
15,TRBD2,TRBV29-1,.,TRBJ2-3,CSVDWIAGGSDTQYF,TGCAGCGTTGACTGGATAGCGGGAGGTTCGGATACGCAGTATTTT
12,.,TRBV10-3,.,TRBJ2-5,CAISRDQETQYF,TGTGCCATCAGCCGGGACCAAGAGACCCAGTACTTC
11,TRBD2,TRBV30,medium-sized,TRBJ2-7,CACSGDYEQYF,TGTGCCTGTAGCGGGGACTACGAGCAGTACTTC
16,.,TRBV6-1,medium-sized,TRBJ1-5,CASSEGRQGTNQPQHF,TGTGCCAGCAGTGAGGGTAGGCAGGGGACAAATCAGCCCCAGCATTTT
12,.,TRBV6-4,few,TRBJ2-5,CASSGEKETQYF,TGTGCCAGCAGTGGAGAGAAAGAGACCCAGTACTTC
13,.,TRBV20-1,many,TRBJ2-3,CSAKRVGPDTQYF,TGCAGTGCTAAGCGGGTCGGGCCAGATACGCAGTATTTT
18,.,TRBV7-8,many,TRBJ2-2,CASSLSGLDLANTGELFF,TGTGCCAGCAGCTTATCAGGGCTAGACCTCGCGAACACCGGGGAGCTGTTTTTT
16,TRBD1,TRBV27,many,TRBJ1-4,CASSGTGRGLGGKLFF,TGTGCCAGCAGTGGGACGGGTAGGGGGCTTGGAGGAAAACTGTTTTTT
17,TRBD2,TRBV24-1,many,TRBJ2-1,CATSDRRAGGNYNEQFF,TGTGCCACCAGTGATCGAAGAGCGGGAGGGAACTACAATGAGCAGTTCTTC
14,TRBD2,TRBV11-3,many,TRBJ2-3,CASSLGSGKDTQYF,TGTGCCAGCAGCTTAGGTAGCGGGAAGGATACGCAGTATTTT
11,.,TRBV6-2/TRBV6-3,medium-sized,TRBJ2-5,CASELQETQYF,TGTGCCAGCGAGCTGCAAGAGACCCAGTACTTC
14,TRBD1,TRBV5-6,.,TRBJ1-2,CASSLGTGTYGYTF,TGTGCCAGCAGCTTGGGGACAGGTACCTATGGCTACACCTTC
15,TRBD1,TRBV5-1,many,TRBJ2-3,CASSIDRGLTDTQYF,TGCGCCAGCAGCATTGACAGGGGGCTCACAGATACGCAGTATTTT
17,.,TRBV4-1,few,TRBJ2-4,CASSLPIAPGAKNIQYF,TGCGCCAGCAGCCTGCCGATTGCCCCGGGCGCCAAAAACATTCAGTACTTC
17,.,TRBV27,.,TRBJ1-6,CANKPRQERSYNSPLHF,TGTGCCAACAAACCCCGACAGGAACGATCCTATAATTCACCCCTCCACTTT
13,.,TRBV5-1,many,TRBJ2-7,CASSPLAKYEQYF,TGCGCCAGCAGCCCCCTAGCGAAATACGAGCAGTACTTC
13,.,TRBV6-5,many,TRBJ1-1,CASSYAGGTEAFF,TGTGCCAGCAGTTACGCGGGGGGCACTGAAGCTTTCTTT
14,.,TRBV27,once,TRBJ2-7,CASRRAGDFYEQYF,TGTGCCAGCAGGCGGGCTGGGGACTTCTACGAGCAGTACTTC
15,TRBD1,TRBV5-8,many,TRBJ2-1,CASSHMDRGYNEQFF,TGTGCCAGCAGCCATATGGACAGGGGCTACAATGAGCAGTTCTTC
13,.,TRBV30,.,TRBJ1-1,CAWSKGGVTEAFF,TGTGCCTGGAGTAAGGGGGGAGTTACTGAAGCTTTCTTT
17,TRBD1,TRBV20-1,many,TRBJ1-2,CSARDRNRGIGNYGYTF,TGCAGTGCTAGAGATCGTAACAGGGGGATAGGAAACTATGGCTACACCTTC
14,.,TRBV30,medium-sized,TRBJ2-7,CAGKWGQASYEQYF,TGTGCCGGAAAATGGGGTCAGGCCTCCTACGAGCAGTACTTC
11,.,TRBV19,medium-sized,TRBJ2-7,CASKEGSEQYF,TGTGCCAGTAAAGAAGGGAGCGAGCAGTACTTC
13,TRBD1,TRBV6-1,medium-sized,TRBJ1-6,CASSETGLSPLHF,TGTGCCAGCAGTGAGACAGGGCTTTCCCCCCTCCACTTT
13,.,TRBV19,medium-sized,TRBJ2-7,CASSIGQGYEQYF,TGTGCCAGTAGTATTGGGCAGGGCTACGAGCAGTACTTC
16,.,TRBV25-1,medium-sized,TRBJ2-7,CASSRVAGHHTYEQYF,TGTGCCAGCAGTAGGGTTGCGGGACACCATACCTACGAGCAGTACTTC
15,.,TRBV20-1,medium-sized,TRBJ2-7,CSARAGTMNSYEQYF,TGCAGTGCTAGAGCCGGGACAATGAACTCCTACGAGCAGTACTTC
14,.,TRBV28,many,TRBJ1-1,CASSLLSANTEAFF,TGTGCCAGCAGTTTATTGTCAGCGAACACTGAAGCTTTCTTT
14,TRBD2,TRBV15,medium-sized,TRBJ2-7,CATSRDLGRGEQYF,TGTGCCACCAGCAGAGATTTGGGGAGGGGTGAGCAGTACTTC
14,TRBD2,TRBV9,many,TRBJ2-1,CASSKGLAYNEQFF,TGTGCCAGCAGCAAGGGACTAGCGTACAATGAGCAGTTCTTC
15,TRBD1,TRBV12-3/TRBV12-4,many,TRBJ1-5,CASSPGQGVNQPQHF,TGTGCCAGCAGCCCAGGACAGGGGGTTAATCAGCCCCAGCATTTT
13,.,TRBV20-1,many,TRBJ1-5,CSARRQSNQPQHF,TGCAGTGCTAGACGGCAGAGCAATCAGCCCCAGCATTTT
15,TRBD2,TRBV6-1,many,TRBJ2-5,CASSVWTSGSETQYF,TGTGCCAGCAGTGTATGGACTAGCGGGAGTGAGACCCAGTACTTC
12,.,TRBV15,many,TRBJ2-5,CATSTERETQYF,TGTGCCACCAGCACCGAGAGGGAGACCCAGTACTTC
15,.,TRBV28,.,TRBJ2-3,CASSLVGRGIGTQYF,.
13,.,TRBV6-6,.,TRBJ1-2,CASSYSRNYGYTF,TGTGCCAGCAGTTACTCGAGGAATTATGGCTACACCTTC
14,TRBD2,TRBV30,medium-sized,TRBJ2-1,CAWGSGSGSNEQFF,TGTGCCTGGGGTAGCGGGAGCGGCTCCAATGAGCAGTTCTTC
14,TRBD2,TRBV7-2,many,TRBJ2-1,CASGGGSGYNEQFF,TGTGCCAGCGGTGGCGGGAGCGGCTACAATGAGCAGTTCTTC
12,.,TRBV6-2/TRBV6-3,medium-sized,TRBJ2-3,CASSRGTDTQYF,TGTGCCAGCAGTCGAGGGACAGATACGCAGTATTTT
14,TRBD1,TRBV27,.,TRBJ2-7,CASSPTGVPYEQYF,TGTGCCAGCAGTCCTACAGGGGTCCCCTACGAGCAGTACTTC
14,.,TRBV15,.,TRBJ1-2,CATSRDALAYGYTF,TGTGCCACCAGCAGAGATGCCTTGGCCTATGGCTACACCTTC
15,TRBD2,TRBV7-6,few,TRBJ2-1,CASSLFWLAGNEQFF,TGTGCCAGCAGCTTGTTTTGGCTAGCGGGGAATGAGCAGTTCTTC
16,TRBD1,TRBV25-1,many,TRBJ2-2,CASSSRTGANTGELFF,TGTGCCAGCAGTTCCCGGACAGGGGCGAACACCGGGGAGCTGTTTTTT
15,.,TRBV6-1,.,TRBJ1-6,CASSRNRAPNSPLHF,TGTGCCAGCAGTCGTAACAGGGCGCCCAATTCACCCCTCCACTTT
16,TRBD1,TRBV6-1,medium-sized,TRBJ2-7,CASSYRTGTVLYEQYF,TGTGCCAGCAGTTACAGGACAGGGACAGTTTTGTACGAGCAGTACTTC
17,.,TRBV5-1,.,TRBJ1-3,CASSLNTAANSGNTIYF,TGCGCCAGCAGCTTGAATACAGCCGCTAATTCTGGAAACACCATATATTTT
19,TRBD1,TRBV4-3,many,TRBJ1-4,CASSHHRQGALTTNEKLFF,TGCGCCAGCAGCCACCACAGACAGGGGGCGCTTACGACTAATGAAAAACTGTTTTTT
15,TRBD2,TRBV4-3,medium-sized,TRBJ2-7,CASSQATSGIYEQYF,TGCGCCAGCAGCCAAGCGACTAGCGGGATTTACGAGCAGTACTTC
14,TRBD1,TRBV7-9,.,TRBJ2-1,CASSLAGTGGEQFF,TGTGCCAGCAGCTTAGCAGGGACAGGGGGTGAGCAGTTCTTC
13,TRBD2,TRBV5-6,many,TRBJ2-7,CATEREGPYEQYF,TGTGCCACAGAGCGGGAGGGCCCATACGAGCAGTACTTC
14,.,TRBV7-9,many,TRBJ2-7,CASSLVGLLGEQYF,TGTGCCAGCAGCTTAGTAGGTCTTCTCGGCGAGCAGTACTTC